Following are 19 T cell receptor beta chains from one sample sequenced in a study of T cells in localized non-small cell lung cancer. Sequenced by immunoSEQ multiplex PCR; TCRdb stores in-frame clones only, minus some. Among about 59,000 clones, approximately 91% were seen once, and the ten largest hold about 20%. This specimen was peripheral blood, taken before any cancer treatment. The source is a man between 40 and 69 years old with stage I lung adenocarcinoma.

The chain uses TRBV28 and TRBJ2-7, with TRBD2 identical over 13 bases. V was pared by 7 bases and J by 2 bases, with 8 bases of the junction left unmatched. The CDR3 totals 16 residues. Germline lookup yields CDR1 MDHEN and CDR2 SYDVKM. Here the CDR3 DNA reads TGTGCCAGCACCGAATCCGGGACTAGCGGGACCTACGAGCAGTACTTC. This codes for CASTESGTSGTYEQYF.

The rearrangement joins TRBV6-1 to TRBJ2-1, with 10 bases aligning to TRBD2. The V gene end was trimmed by 2 bases and the J gene end by 0 bases; junction bases not matched to a gene: 4. The length of the CDR3 is 17 residues. From germline, CDR1 is MNHNS and CDR2 SASEGT. The CDR3 coding sequence is TGTGCCAGCAGTGAAATCCTAGCGGGAGTCTCCTACAATGAGCAGTTCTTC. Its translation is CASSEILAGVSYNEQFF.

The rearrangement uses TRBV27 and TRBJ2-2; D is possibly TRBD2 (6 bases). This CDR3 is 15 amino acids long. The V end was cut by 5 bases, the J end by 4 bases, with 14 bases between. Germline V gives CDR1 MNHEY, CDR2 SMNVEV (reference sequence). The CDR3 DNA reads TGTGCCAGCAGTCCGGGGGTTTTTGTCACCGGGGAGCTGTTTTTT. Its translation is CASSPGVFVTGELFF.

V usage is TRBV11-2 and J usage is TRBJ1-1; D remains unclear. The V end was cut by 0 bases, the J end by 3 bases, with 8 bases between. The germline gives CDR1 SGHAT, CDR2 FQNNGV. The CDR3 extends over 14 amino acids. The CDR3 loop reads CASSLEVRDTEAFF. The CDR3 nucleotides are TGTGCCAGCAGCTTAGAAGTGAGGGACACTGAAGCTTTCTTT.

The chain links TRBV18 to TRBJ2-7, with TRBD1 matching 8 bases. V lost 3 bases, J lost 2 bases, and 3 bases stayed unmatched. CDR3 length equals 14 residues. Per the germline V gene, CDR1 is KGHSH and CDR2 is LQKENI. DNA of the CDR3: TGTGCCAGCTCACCCAGACAGGGGCCCTACGAGCAGTACTTC. This translates into CASSPRQGPYEQYF.

The chain employs TRBV7-2 and TRBJ2-7; the match to TRBD2 covers 8 bases. Germline V gene lookup returns CDR1 SGHTA and CDR2 FQGNSA. V lost 3 bases and J lost 7; bases outside the gene matches: 5. The CDR3 has 13 residues. CDR3 in DNA: TGTGCCAGCAGCTTGGGACTAGTCTGGGAGCAGTACTTC. Its translation is CASSLGLVWEQYF.

The V gene is TRBV19, the J gene TRBJ1-5; weak D call: TRBD1 (5 bases). With 3 bases removed from V and 0 bases from J, the gap between germline ends came to 15 bases. From germline, CDR1 is LNHDA and CDR2 SQIVND (reference sequence). This CDR3 spans 17 amino acids. The CDR3 protein is CASSILGLGYSNQPQHF. The CDR3 region has the DNA TGTGCCAGTAGTATCTTGGGACTTGGGTATAGCAATCAGCCCCAGCATTTT.

V is TRBV9 and J is TRBJ2-7; D is perhaps TRBD1 or TRBD2 (6 bases each). Deletions cut 0 bases from V and 1 base from J, with 11 bases between. This CDR3 has 15 residues. Germline CDR1 SGDLS, CDR2 YYNGEE. The CDR3 is CASSVGGGGSYEQYF. The CDR3 DNA reads as TGTGCCAGCAGCGTAGGAGGAGGGGGGTCCTACGAGCAGTACTTC.

The chain carries TRBV5-1 and TRBJ2-1; no clear D. In germline, CDR1 is SGHRS, CDR2 YFSETQ. V was pared by 4 bases and J by 8 bases, with 16 bases between. This CDR3 has 14 residues. Here the CDR3 reads CASSPVAGVDEQFF. The CDR3 DNA reads TGCGCCAGCAGCCCGGTAGCTGGAGTAGATGAGCAGTTCTTC.

The chain is built from TRBV10-3 and TRBJ2-7; D may match TRBD1 or TRBD2 (5 bases each). Trimming cost V 6 bases and J 2 bases, with 14 bases left between them. Germline lookup yields CDR1 ENHRY and CDR2 SYGVKD. This CDR3 is 14 amino acids long. The CDR3 loop is CAIRVGTPPYEQYF. CDR3 bases: TGTGCCATCAGAGTTGGGACGCCCCCCTACGAGCAGTACTTC.

V is TRBV11-2 and J is TRBJ2-4, with D possibly being TRBD1 or TRBD2 (5 bases each). The CDR3 consists of 14 residues. Germline CDR1 reads SGHAT; CDR2 reads FQNNGV. Trimming cost V 2 bases and J 5 bases, with 10 bases left between them. This CDR3 is CASSLYQGENIQYF. The CDR3 coding sequence is TGTGCCAGCAGCTTATATCAGGGAGAAAACATTCAGTACTTC.

In its sample, this clone was seen once. The chain is built from TRBV2 and TRBJ1-5; D gene ambiguous. The germline V and J ends were trimmed by 3 bases and 9 bases, with 18 bases remaining between them. The CDR3 has 15 residues. Germline V CDR1 and CDR2: SNHLY, FYNNEI. CDR3 coding DNA: TGTGCCAGCAGTGAGAGGGCAGCCCAACGGTCGCCCCAGCATTTT. It is translated as CASSERAAQRSPQHF.

This chain connects TRBV5-1 to TRBJ2-7; TRBD2 matches at 8 bases. Germline V gene sequence: CDR1 SGHRS, CDR2 YFSETQ. The CDR3 totals 14 residues. With V trimmed by 0 bases and J by 2 bases, 1 base remained unmatched. The CDR3 sequence: CASSLAGGPYEQYF. Written as DNA, the CDR3 is TGCGCCAGCAGCTTGGCGGGAGGGCCCTACGAGCAGTACTTC.

The chain uses TRBV18 and TRBJ2-1, with TRBD2 identical over 13 bases. Trimming cost V 6 bases and J 7 bases; bases outside gene matches: 12. This CDR3 has 17 residues. The V gene's germline CDR1 is KGHSH and CDR2 LQKENI. CDR3 loop: CASSTNGLAGERNEQFF. The CDR3 DNA reads as TGTGCCAGCTCTACAAATGGACTAGCGGGAGAACGAAATGAGCAGTTCTTC.

This clone was counted only a few times. The chain employs TRBV18 and TRBJ2-3; D unresolved. V was trimmed by 3 bases and J by 3 bases, leaving 4 bases between them. This CDR3 comprises 12 residues. Per the germline V gene, CDR1 is KGHSH and CDR2 is LQKENI. CDR3 DNA: TGTGCCAGCTCACCTCAGACAGATACGCAGTATTTT. Residues: CASSPQTDTQYF.

The V gene is TRBV7-8, the J gene TRBJ2-1; D unclear. V shed 5 bases and J shed 10 bases, with 15 bases lying between them. From germline, CDR1 is SGHVS and CDR2 FQNEAQ. This CDR3 comprises 13 residues. The CDR3, as DNA: TGTGCCAGCAGCCCCCCAGCTCGACGCGAGCAGTTCTTC. Protein product: CASSPPARREQFF.

The chain joins TRBV6-6 to TRBJ2-1; maybe TRBD1 (5 bases). There are 14 residues in the CDR3. Trimming stripped 7 bases from V and 5 bases from J, with 15 bases between. Germline CDR1 and CDR2: MNHNY and SVGAGI (reference sequence). CDR3 sequence reads: CASTELGENNEQFF. The CDR3 DNA reads TGTGCCAGCACTGAGCTAGGGGAAAACAATGAGCAGTTCTTC.

This chain connects TRBV6-5 to TRBJ2-1; 11 bases match TRBD2. The CDR3 contains 13 residues. V shed 8 bases, J shed 9 bases, and the junction held 6 bases outside the gene matches. Germline V CDR1 and CDR2: MNHEY, SVGAGI. DNA for the CDR3: TGTGCCAGCGGATACGGGACTAGCGGTGAGCAGTTCTTC. This codes for CASGYGTSGEQFF.

The V gene is TRBV28, the J gene TRBJ1-5, with D tentatively TRBD1 (5 bases). Trimming cost V 2 bases and J 7 bases, with 21 bases left between them. Germline assignment: CDR1 MDHEN and CDR2 SYDVKM. The length of the CDR3 is 17 residues. CDR3 coding DNA: TGTGCCAGCAGTTTAGTTGTGACACCCTTTGGGGGACAGCCCCAGCATTTT. Its translation is CASSLVVTPFGGQPQHF.